These 31 T cell receptor beta chains were sequenced from one sample in a study of shared clonotypes between healthy human individuals. Some clones are missing from TCRdb's copy, which holds only in-frame ones; the method was immunoSEQ multiplex PCR. The data show about a million clones, with about 72% seen just once and 0.89% held by the top ten. Sequencing input: memory CD4+ T cells from PBMCs. Noted subset: CD45RA-negative fraction. These receptors were collected from a man younger than 35 in good health. Some clones in this sample may be carry-over from other donors' samples.

This clone has just a few counts. This chain links TRBV29-1 with TRBJ2-5, with TRBD2 matching 14 bases. The germline V gene has CDR1 SQVTM and CDR2 ANQGSEA. The CDR3 is 14 amino acids. Germline trimming cut 6 bases from V and 6 bases from J; bases unmatched to any gene: 6. The CDR3 DNA is TGCAGCGTGGGACTAGCGGGAGACGGGAAGACCCAGTACTTC. This sequence encodes CSVGLAGDGKTQYF.

The chain joins TRBV19 to TRBJ2-3; D uncertain. The CDR3 extends over 11 amino acids. The V end was cut by 10 bases, the J end by 1 base, with 6 bases between. CDR1 is LNHDA, CDR2 SQIVND, per germline (reference sequence). CDR3 nucleotides: TGTGCCACCATAGGCACAGATACGCAGTATTTT. Protein product: CATIGTDTQYF.

The DNA for the CDR3 is TGTGCCAGTAGTAAAGGAGGTCAGGGCATAAGCAATCAGCCCCAGCATTTT. Protein product: CASSKGGQGISNQPQHF. This chain joins TRBV19 and TRBJ1-5, with a possible D match to TRBD1 (5 bases). Germline values: CDR1 LNHDA, CDR2 SQIVND (reference sequence). V was trimmed by 4 bases and J by 1 base, leaving 17 bases between them. The CDR3 has 17 amino acids.

The genes are TRBV18 and TRBJ2-7; D unresolved. This CDR3 contains 15 residues. The ends were cut back, 1 base at V and 0 bases at J, with 10 bases in the middle. In germline, CDR1 is KGHSH, CDR2 LQKENI. The CDR3 spells CASSPHQAVSYEQYF. The CDR3 nucleotides are TGTGCCAGCTCACCACACCAGGCTGTCTCCTACGAGCAGTACTTC. The variable domain in full, completed from reference TRBV18 and TRBJ2-7, reads NAGVMQNPRHLVRRRGQEARLRCSPMKGHSHVYWYRQLPEEGLKFMVYLQKENIIDESGMPKERFSAEFPKEGPSILRIQQVVRGDSAAYFCASSPHQAVSYEQYFGPGTRLTVT.

The chain is built from TRBV10-3 and TRBJ1-1; 7 bases map to TRBD1. Losses at the gene ends were 6 bases for V and 1 base for J; bases not matched to a gene: 5. The CDR3 length is 14 residues. In germline, CDR1 is ENHRY, CDR2 SYGVKD. CDR3 sequence: CAISETGRNTEAFF. The CDR3 region has the DNA TGTGCCATCAGCGAGACAGGGAGGAACACTGAAGCTTTCTTT.

This clone was seen only once. The genes are TRBV5-1 and TRBJ2-5; no clear D gene. Germline CDR1 is SGHRS and CDR2 is YFSETQ. The CDR3 is made up of 15 amino acids. V lost 1 base to trimming and J lost 1 base, with 11 bases between them. CDR3 bases: TGCGCCAGCAGCTTGTTCCCCCTTACCCAAGAGACCCAGTACTTC. Protein sequence: CASSLFPLTQETQYF.

The chain is built from TRBV19 and TRBJ2-7, with 10 bases fitting TRBD2. Trimming took 9 bases from V and 2 from J; bases not matched to a gene: 4. The length of the CDR3 is 13 residues. CDR1 LNHDA and CDR2 SQIVND come from the germline V gene (reference sequence). The CDR3 loop is CASRTSGTYEQYF. The CDR3 DNA reads TGTGCCAGCCGGACTAGCGGAACCTACGAGCAGTACTTC.

The CDR3: CASSPLGQGSYEQYF. CDR3 nucleotides: TGTGCCAGCAGTCCCCTAGGACAGGGATCCTACGAGCAGTACTTC. The chain uses TRBV6-5 and TRBJ2-7, with 8 positions matching TRBD1. The CDR3 loop spans 15 amino acids. The germline V gene encodes CDR1 MNHEY and CDR2 SVGAGI. After removal of 5 bases from V and 1 base from J, the junction contained 7 bases not matched to a gene.

The chain joins TRBV5-1 to TRBJ2-1, with D possibly being TRBD1 (6 bases). Germline CDR1 and CDR2: SGHRS and YFSETQ. There are 16 residues in the CDR3. Trimming stripped 3 bases from V and 3 bases from J, with 16 bases between. For the CDR3, the DNA is TGCGCCAGCAGCTCGGATGGGGGCATAGGCTACAATGAGCAGTTCTTC. Protein sequence: CASSSDGGIGYNEQFF.

This clone was counted a few times. The J gene is TRBJ2-5, the V gene TRBV5-1, with D perhaps TRBD1 (5 bases). Germline V CDR1 and CDR2: SGHRS, YFSETQ. V was pared by 0 bases and J by 10 bases, with 7 bases between. The CDR3 is 11 residues long. CDR3 protein: CASSLETDQYF. The CDR3 coding sequence is TGCGCCAGCAGCTTGGAGACAGACCAGTACTTC.

This clone was found once. The chain links TRBV6-1 to TRBJ2-7; 7 nucleotides match TRBD1. CDR1 and CDR2 from the germline V gene are MNHNS and SASEGT. CDR3 length equals 14 residues. Unmatched junction bases numbered 7, after V lost 6 bases and J lost 2 bases. The CDR3 loop is CASRRTGTAYEQYF. The DNA of the CDR3 is TGTGCCAGCAGACGTACCGGGACAGCCTACGAGCAGTACTTC.

The chain is built from TRBV6-6 and TRBJ1-5; D is possibly TRBD1 (6 bases). CDR1 is MNHNY, CDR2 SVGAGI, per germline (reference sequence). V was trimmed by 7 bases and J by 7 bases, leaving 17 bases between them. CDR3 length equals 14 residues. The CDR3 DNA sequence: TGTGCCAGCAATAGACAGGCGGGAGGCCAGCCCCAGCATTTT. Translated, it gives CASNRQAGGQPQHF.

The chain has TRBV10-1 and TRBJ2-2; TRBD2 agrees at 7 bases. Germline-derived CDR1 and CDR2 are WNHNN and SYGVQD (reference sequence). The CDR3 runs to 18 residues. After removal of 0 bases from V and 0 bases from J, the junction contained 7 bases not matched to a gene. CDR3 bases: TGCGCCAGCAGTGAGTCGTCCCTAGCGGCCCCGAACACCGGGGAGCTGTTTTTT. Amino acids: CASSESSLAAPNTGELFF.

The chain carries TRBV4-1 and TRBJ2-7, with 13 bases identical to TRBD2. The CDR3 has 13 amino acids. Trimming removed 9 bases from V and 5 bases from J; junction bases left unmatched: 4. Germline CDR1 MGHRA, CDR2 YSYEKL. CDR3 bases: TGCGCCAGTGGACTAGCGGGAGTAAACGAGCAGTACTTC. Translation gives CASGLAGVNEQYF.

This clone was counted between two and nine times. The V gene is TRBV9, the J gene TRBJ2-7; D is perhaps TRBD1 or TRBD2 (6 bases each). Germline assignment: CDR1 SGDLS and CDR2 YYNGEE. The CDR3 has 14 residues. V was trimmed by 4 bases and J by 2 bases, leaving 13 bases between them. The CDR3 coding sequence is TGTGCCAGCAGCTCGGGGGCCTACGCCTACGAGCAGTACTTC. Translation gives CASSSGAYAYEQYF.

The chain uses TRBV7-2 and TRBJ2-4; 10 bases agree with TRBD1. With 1 base clipped from V and 13 bases from J, the junction kept 4 bases outside the gene matches. The CDR3 runs to 13 residues. Germline V CDR1 and CDR2: SGHTA, FQGNSA. The CDR3 sequence: CASSLEGTGAQYF. The CDR3 DNA reads TGTGCCAGCAGCTTAGAGGGGACAGGGGCACAGTACTTC.

The V and J genes are TRBV28 and TRBJ2-2; D call uncertain. The CDR3 runs to 16 residues. V lost 5 bases and J 0 bases, leaving 13 bases between the germline ends. The germline V gene encodes CDR1 MDHEN and CDR2 SYDVKM. The CDR3 DNA is TGTGCCAGCAGTCCGTCGACATATACGAACACCGGGGAGCTGTTTTTT. It is translated as CASSPSTYTNTGELFF. Full variable domain (missing parts from reference TRBV28 and TRBJ2-2): DVKVTQSSRYLVKRTGEKVFLECVQDMDHENMFWYRQDPGLGLRLIYFSYDVKMKEKGDIPEGYSVSREKKERFSLILESASTNQTSMYLCASSPSTYTNTGELFFGEGSRLTVL.

The chain is built from TRBV7-9 and TRBJ2-1; D may be TRBD1 (7 bases). This CDR3 has 17 amino acids. CDR1 and CDR2 (germline): SEHNR, FQNEAQ (reference sequence). The ends were cut back, 5 bases at V and 6 bases at J, with 23 bases in the middle. Here the CDR3 reads CASSQTRLGGGSNEQFF. CDR3 coding DNA: TGTGCCAGCAGCCAAACTAGACTTGGAGGGGGCTCCAATGAGCAGTTCTTC.

The chain has TRBV7-9 and TRBJ2-2; TRBD1 matches 8 bases. This CDR3 region has 17 residues. V gave up 10 bases and J gave up 5 bases; unmatched junction bases: 18. Per germline, CDR1 SEHNR and CDR2 FQNEAQ (reference sequence). In DNA form, the CDR3 reads TGTGCCACCGGTGGACAGGGTGTACTAACGGGGACCGGGGAGCTGTTTTTT. Protein sequence: CATGGQGVLTGTGELFF.

The CDR3 region is CAWRPENTGELFF. CDR3 DNA: TGTGCCTGGAGACCGGAGAACACCGGGGAGCTGTTTTTT. The chain joins TRBV30 to TRBJ2-2; no clear D. V lost 3 bases and J 1 base, leaving 6 bases between the germline ends. This CDR3 has 13 amino acids. Germline assignment: CDR1 GTSNPN and CDR2 SVGIG (reference sequence).

This sequence joins TRBV6-1 and TRBJ1-1; 10 positions match TRBD1. The germline gives CDR1 MNHNS, CDR2 SASEGT. V lost 0 bases to trimming and J lost 7 bases; unmatched junction nucleotides: 11. This CDR3 region has 17 residues. For the CDR3, the DNA is TGTGCCAGCAGTGAAGCAGGGACAGGGGCCGCGGGGGGTGAAGCTTTCTTT. Translated, it gives CASSEAGTGAAGGEAFF.

The rearrangement links TRBV11-2 to TRBJ2-5; D uncertain. CDR1 SGHAT and CDR2 FQNNGV come from the germline V gene. V lost 5 bases, J lost 3 bases, and 10 bases lay in between. The CDR3 has 13 amino acids. The CDR3: CASSPEWKETQYF. The CDR3 DNA sequence: TGTGCCAGCAGCCCCGAATGGAAAGAGACCCAGTACTTC.

CDR3 bases: TGTGCCAGCAGAAGACTAGCGGGTGACGAGCAGTACTTC. It is translated as CASRRLAGDEQYF. This chain connects TRBV14 to TRBJ2-7; 10 positions match TRBD2. The junction had 4 bases not matched to a gene; V was cut back by 6 bases and J by 5 bases. The CDR3 runs to 13 residues. CDR1 SGHDN and CDR2 FVKESK come from the germline V gene.

This clone has a single count. V and J are TRBV9 and TRBJ2-1, with 12 bases fitting TRBD2. CDR3 length: 15 amino acids. Germline CDR1 reads SGDLS; CDR2 reads YYNGEE. Trimming at V came to 3 bases and at J to 6 bases, leaving 4 bases not matched to a gene. This CDR3 is CASSARTSGVNEQFF. CDR3 coding DNA: TGTGCCAGCAGCGCACGGACTAGCGGGGTCAATGAGCAGTTCTTC.

A few counts support this clone. This chain links TRBV25-1 with TRBJ1-5; D ambiguous. The germline V gene encodes CDR1 MGHDK and CDR2 SYGVNS. This CDR3 comprises 14 residues. With 0 bases removed from V and 9 bases from J, the gap between germline ends came to 12 bases. CDR3 region: CASSEYSGYGPQHF. The CDR3 region has the DNA TGTGCCAGCAGTGAATATTCCGGTTATGGGCCCCAGCATTTT.

The V call is TRBV5-1, the J call TRBJ2-7; D is perhaps TRBD1 (6 bases). The CDR3 is made up of 14 amino acids. Germline CDR1 SGHRS, CDR2 YFSETQ. V lost 3 bases to trimming and J lost 5 bases, with 15 bases between them. CDR3 nucleotide sequence: TGCGCCAGCAGCTCCGGAGGCAGGGGCCACGAGCAGTACTTC. Encoded protein: CASSSGGRGHEQYF.

Remarks on this clone: Other DNA variants within this sample encode the same CDR3. CDR3 sequence (DNA): TGTGCCAGCAGTGGGTCCTTGTATGGCTACACCTTC. Translated, it gives CASSGSLYGYTF. This chain links TRBV2 with TRBJ1-2; D not resolved. Germline CDR1 SNHLY, CDR2 FYNNEI. Trimming pared 4 bases from V and 5 bases from J, leaving 8 bases between. The CDR3 totals 12 residues.

The chain links TRBV7-3 to TRBJ2-5; either TRBD1 or TRBD2 may supply D (5 bases each). Germline V gene data show CDR1 as SGHTA and CDR2 as FQGTGA. The V and J ends lost 2 bases and 1 base respectively, with 8 bases between them. The CDR3 is made up of 14 amino acids. The chain's CDR3 is CASSLLGPQETQYF. DNA for the CDR3: TGTGCCAGCAGCTTATTGGGACCCCAAGAGACCCAGTACTTC. Variable domain in full (rest from reference TRBV7-3 and TRBJ2-5): GAGVSQTPSNKVTEKGKYVELRCDPISGHTALYWYRQSLGQGPEFLIYFQGTGAADDSGLPNDRFFAVRPEGSVSTLKIQRTERGDSAVYLCASSLLGPQETQYFGPGTRLLVL.

Note on this clone: Distinct nucleotide sequences in the sample also encode this CDR3. The chain employs TRBV5-1 and TRBJ1-3; D ambiguous. This CDR3 is built from 15 residues. V lost 0 bases and J 4 bases, leaving 11 bases between the germline ends. CDR1 is SGHRS and CDR2 is YFSETQ in the germline V gene. CDR3 protein: CASSLGGGSGNTIYF. Here the CDR3 DNA reads TGCGCCAGCAGCTTGGGTGGAGGCAGCGGAAACACCATATATTTT.

The V call is TRBV28, the J call TRBJ2-4; TRBD2 matches 8 bases. The germline V gene has CDR1 MDHEN and CDR2 SYDVKM. Unmatched junction bases numbered 1, after V lost 1 base and J lost 8 bases. The CDR3 consists of 13 residues. The CDR3 DNA reads as TGTGCCAGCAGTTTATCGGGAGGGTACATTCAGTACTTC. It translates to CASSLSGGYIQYF.

V usage is TRBV7-9 and J usage is TRBJ2-1, with D tentatively TRBD2 (5 bases). Germline CDR1 is SEHNR and CDR2 is FQNEAQ (reference sequence). Trimming shortened V by 4 bases and J by 10 bases, and 11 bases separated the two germline ends. This CDR3 has 12 amino acids. As DNA, the CDR3 is TGTGCCAGCAGCTCGAGGAGCGGCGAGCAGTTCTTC. This translates into CASSSRSGEQFF.